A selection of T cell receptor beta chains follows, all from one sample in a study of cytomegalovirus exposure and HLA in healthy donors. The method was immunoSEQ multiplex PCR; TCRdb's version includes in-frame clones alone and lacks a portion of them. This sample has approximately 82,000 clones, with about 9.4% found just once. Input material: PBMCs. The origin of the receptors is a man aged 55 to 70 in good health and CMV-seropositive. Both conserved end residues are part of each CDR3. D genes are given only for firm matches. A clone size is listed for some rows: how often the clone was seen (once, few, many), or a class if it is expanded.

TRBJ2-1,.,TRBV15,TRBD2,TGTGCCACCAGCACGGGACTAGCGGGAGTAGAGCAGTTCTTC,CATSTGLAGVEQFF
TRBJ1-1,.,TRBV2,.,TGTGCCAGCAGTGAAATCGGGAACACTGAAGCTTTCTTT,CASSEIGNTEAFF
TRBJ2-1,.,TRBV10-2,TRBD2,TGCGCCAGCAGTGGAACTAGCGGTTACAATGAGCAGTTCTTC,CASSGTSGYNEQFF
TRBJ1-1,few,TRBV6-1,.,TGTGCCAGCAATCGACAGAACACTGAAGCTTTCTTT,CASNRQNTEAFF
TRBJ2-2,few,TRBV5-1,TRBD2,TGCGCCAGCAGCCCCCGACTAGCGGCGAACACCGGGGAGCTGTTTTTT,CASSPRLAANTGELFF
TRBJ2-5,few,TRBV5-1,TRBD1,TGCGCCAGCAGCTTGCTTGGGACAGCCCAAGAGACCCAGTACTTC,CASSLLGTAQETQYF
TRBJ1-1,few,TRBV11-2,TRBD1,TGTGCCAGCAGCCAGCAGACAGGGGTTTCTAAAGCTTTCTTT,CASSQQTGVSKAFF
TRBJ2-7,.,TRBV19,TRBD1,TGTGCCAGTAGTAGGACAGGAGGCAACTACGAGCAGTACTTC,CASSRTGGNYEQYF
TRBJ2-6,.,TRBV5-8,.,TGTGCCAGCAGCTTGGCTTATAGTGGGGCCAACGTCCTGACTTTC,CASSLAYSGANVLTF
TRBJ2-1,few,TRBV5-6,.,TGTGCCAGCAGCTGGGGGCAGGGGGGTTACAATGAGCAGTTCTTC,CASSWGQGGYNEQFF
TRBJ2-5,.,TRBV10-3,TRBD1,TGTGCCATCAGTGGAACAGGGGGCCAAGAGACCCAGTACTTC,CAISGTGGQETQYF
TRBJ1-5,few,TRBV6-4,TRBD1,TGTGCCAGCAGTTCGGACAGGGGGCAGAATCAGCCCCAGCATTTT,CASSSDRGQNQPQHF
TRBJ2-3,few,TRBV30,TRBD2,TGTGCCTGGGCCCCGGGACTAGTCACAGATACGCAGTATTTT,CAWAPGLVTDTQYF
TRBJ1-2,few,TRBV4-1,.,TGCGCCAGCAGCCAAGGCGACAGTATCGAGGGCTACACCTTC,CASSQGDSIEGYTF
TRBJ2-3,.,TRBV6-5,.,TGTGCCAGCACCACCGGGACTAGCACAGATACGCAGTATTTT,CASTTGTSTDTQYF
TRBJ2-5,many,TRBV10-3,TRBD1,TGTGCCATCAGCCCTAATACAGGGGGAGGAGAGACCCAGTACTTC,CAISPNTGGGETQYF
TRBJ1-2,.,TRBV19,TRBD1,TGTGCCAGTAGTAGGGTACAGGGGGAAATTGGCTACACCTTC,CASSRVQGEIGYTF
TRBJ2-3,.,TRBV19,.,TGTGCCAGTTCCACAACAGGGAGCACAGATACGCAGTATTTT,CASSTTGSTDTQYF
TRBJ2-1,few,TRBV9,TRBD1,TGTGCCAGCAGCGTTCCATCCGGGACAGGGGCTTACAATGAGCAGTTCTTC,CASSVPSGTGAYNEQFF
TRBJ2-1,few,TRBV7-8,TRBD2,TGTGCCAGCAGCGCAAGGACTAGCGGGAATACCTACAATGAGCAGTTCTTC,CASSARTSGNTYNEQFF
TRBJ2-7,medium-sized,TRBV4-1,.,TGCGCCAGCAGCCCAGGGTCCGGAGTAGCGGTACTAAGGGAGCAGTACTTC,CASSPGSGVAVLREQYF
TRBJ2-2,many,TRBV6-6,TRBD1,TGTGCCAGCAGTTACTCGATGGGGACAGCGACCGGGGAGCTGTTTTTT,CASSYSMGTATGELFF
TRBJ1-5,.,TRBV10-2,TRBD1,TGCGCCAGCAGGGGGGACAGGGCGAATCAACCCCAGCATTTT,CASRGDRANQPQHF
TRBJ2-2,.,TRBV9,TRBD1,TGTGCCAGCAGCGTAGCGGGGACAGGGAGGAACACCGGGGAGCTGTTTTTT,CASSVAGTGRNTGELFF
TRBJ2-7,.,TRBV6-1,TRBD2,TGTGCCAGCAGTGAAATTTACCCAGGTCTAGCGGGAGACTCCTACGAGCAGTACTTC,CASSEIYPGLAGDSYEQYF
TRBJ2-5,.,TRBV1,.,TGCACCGGGGGGGCAAGGTACCAAGAGACCCAGTACTTC,CTGGARYQETQYF
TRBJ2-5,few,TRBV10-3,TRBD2,TGTGCCATCAGTGAGAGGGCTAGCGGGGGTCAAGAGACCCAGTACTTC,CAISERASGGQETQYF
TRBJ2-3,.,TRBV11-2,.,TGTGCCAGCAGCGGTCGGACTCCCAAGCGGGATACGCAGTATTTT,CASSGRTPKRDTQYF
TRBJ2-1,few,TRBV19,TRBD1,TGTGCCAGTAGTTACAGGGGGCCCTACAATGAGCAGTTCTTC,CASSYRGPYNEQFF
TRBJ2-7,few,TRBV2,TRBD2,TGTGCCAGCAGGGGAGGGGCAGACCTGGGTTACGAGCAGTACTTC,CASRGGADLGYEQYF
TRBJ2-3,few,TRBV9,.,TGTGCCAGCAGCGTAGGACTAGTGAGCACAGATACGCAGTATTTT,CASSVGLVSTDTQYF
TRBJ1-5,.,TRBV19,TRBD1,TGTGCCAGTAGTAACCCCTCGACAGGGGTTAGCAATCAGCCCCAGCATTTT,CASSNPSTGVSNQPQHF
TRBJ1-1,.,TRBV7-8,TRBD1,TGTGCCAGCAGCTTCCAGGGGGACACTGAAGCTTTCTTT,CASSFQGDTEAFF
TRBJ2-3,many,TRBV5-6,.,TGTGCCAGCAGCTTGGCCAGTAGGCAGGAGGCAGATACGCAGTATTTT,CASSLASRQEADTQYF
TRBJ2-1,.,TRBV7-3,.,TGTGCCAGCAGCTTAGCGGGTCCCTCCTACAATGAGCAGTTCTTC,CASSLAGPSYNEQFF
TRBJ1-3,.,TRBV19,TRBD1,TGTGCCACTCGGACAGGGCCCGGAAACACCATATATTTT,CATRTGPGNTIYF
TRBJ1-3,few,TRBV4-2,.,TGTGCCAGCAGCCGAGAAGGACAGAGCTCTGGAAACACCATATATTTT,CASSREGQSSGNTIYF
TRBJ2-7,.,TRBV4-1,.,TGCGCCAGCAGCCGACCTGGACTGAACTCCTACGAGCAGTACTTC,CASSRPGLNSYEQYF
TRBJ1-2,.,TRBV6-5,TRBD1,TGTGCCAGCAGTCAGAACAGGGGCAGCTATGGCTACAACTTC,CASSQNRGSYGYNF
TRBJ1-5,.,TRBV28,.,TGTGCCAGCAGTTTATCAGACAGGCGCAATCAGCCCCAGCATTTT,CASSLSDRRNQPQHF
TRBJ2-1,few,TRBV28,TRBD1,TGTGCCAGCATCTCTCTCGAAGGGACAGGGCATCGCGAGCAGTTCTTC,CASISLEGTGHREQFF
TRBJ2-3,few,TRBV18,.,TGTGCCAGCTCACCACTGGTGTTTAGCGGAAAGGAAGATACGCAGTATTTT,CASSPLVFSGKEDTQYF
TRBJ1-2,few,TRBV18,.,TGTGCCAGCTCACCACCGGCGGCGGGAGGAGACTATGGCTACACCTTC,CASSPPAAGGDYGYTF